Listed here are 9 T cell receptor beta chains from one sample, sequenced in a study of OX40 agonist ivuxolimab in advanced cancers. Assay: immunoSEQ multiplex PCR; the TCRdb copy retains only in-frame clones and omits some. Found here are about 90,000 clones, around 91% of them singletons; the top ten hold more than 0.15%. Sequences were derived from CD4+ or CD8+ T cells sorted from blood, sampled in a trial of the OX40 agonist ivuxolimab. These receptors originate from an adult with an advanced solid tumor such as melanoma, head and neck, liver or kidney cancer.

This chain uses TRBV6-1 with TRBJ1-4; D uncertain. Looked up from germline, CDR1 is MNHNS and CDR2 is SASEGT. V was clipped by 3 bases and J by 1 base, with 9 bases between them. The length of the CDR3 is 15 residues. The CDR3 region is CASSEWVGTNEKLFF. For the CDR3, the DNA is TGTGCCAGCAGTGAGTGGGTTGGAACTAATGAAAAACTGTTTTTT.

The chain is built from TRBV14 and TRBJ2-7; D ambiguous. Germline lookup yields CDR1 SGHDN and CDR2 FVKESK. Trimming took 2 bases from V and 4 from J, leaving 3 bases between them. This CDR3 contains 11 residues. The DNA for the CDR3 is TGTGCCAGCAGCCAATTTTACGAGCAGTACTTC. Its translation: CASSQFYEQYF.

The chain couples TRBV19 to TRBJ1-6, with no clear D. V lost 2 bases and J lost 9, with 5 bases in between. Germline assignment: CDR1 LNHDA and CDR2 SQIVND (reference sequence). CDR3 size: 12 residues. The DNA for the CDR3 is TGTGCCAGTAGTATACGAGGTTCACCCCTCCACTTT. Its translation: CASSIRGSPLHF.

The J gene is TRBJ1-5, the V gene TRBV5-5; a weak D match, TRBD1 (5 bases). This CDR3 spans 14 amino acids. V lost 5 bases, J lost 4 bases, and 13 bases lay in between. Germline CDR1 and CDR2: SGHKS and YYEKEE (reference sequence). The CDR3 is CASSPGTVNQPQHF. The CDR3 DNA reads as TGTGCCAGCAGTCCCGGGACGGTTAATCAGCCCCAGCATTTT.

The chain has TRBV5-1 and TRBJ1-3; 7 bases are shared with TRBD1. The CDR3 is made up of 15 amino acids. V dropped 6 bases and J dropped 1; count of bases not matched to a gene: 7. The germline gives CDR1 SGHRS, CDR2 YFSETQ. CDR3 sequence: CASTEGARSGNTIYF. DNA for the CDR3: TGCGCCAGCACCGAGGGGGCCAGGTCTGGAAACACCATATATTTT.

J is TRBJ2-5 and V is TRBV4-1, with 15 nucleotides matching TRBD2. CDR3 length equals 22 residues. Trimming removed 0 bases from V and 3 bases from J; junction bases left unmatched: 17. Germline V gene sequence: CDR1 MGHRA, CDR2 YSYEKL. The CDR3 DNA reads TGCGCCAGCAGCCAAGATCTGGGTGGAGGTGGGACTAGCGGGGGGAGGAAAGAGACCCAGTACTTC. Translated: CASSQDLGGGGTSGGRKETQYF.

V is TRBV6-5 and J is TRBJ1-2, with 7 bases matching TRBD1. The CDR3 is made up of 13 amino acids. Germline V gene data show CDR1 as MNHEY and CDR2 as SVGAGI. Germline trimming cut 5 bases from V and 2 bases from J; bases unmatched to any gene: 2. CDR3 nucleotides: TGTGCCAGCAGTCGACAGGGCAACTATGGCTACACCTTC. The encoded protein is CASSRQGNYGYTF.

This clone has more than one count but fewer than ten. V is TRBV5-5 and J is TRBJ2-4; D possibly corresponds to TRBD2 (5 bases). The germline V gene has CDR1 SGHKS and CDR2 YYEKEE (reference sequence). The CDR3 extends over 15 amino acids. V was pared by 4 bases and J by 4 bases, with 15 bases between. The CDR3 coding sequence is TGTGCCAGCAGCCTAGCCGGACCGGTGAAAAACATTCAGTACTTC. Protein sequence: CASSLAGPVKNIQYF.

This sequence joins TRBV2 and TRBJ2-1; TRBD1 or TRBD2 may be the D gene (5 bases each). The CDR3 has 13 residues. Germline loops: CDR1 SNHLY, CDR2 FYNNEI. The V gene lost 5 bases and the J gene lost 7 bases, with 12 bases spanning the gap. The CDR3 reads CASSRQGVNEQFF. The CDR3 DNA is TGTGCCAGCAGTCGGCAGGGAGTGAATGAGCAGTTCTTC.